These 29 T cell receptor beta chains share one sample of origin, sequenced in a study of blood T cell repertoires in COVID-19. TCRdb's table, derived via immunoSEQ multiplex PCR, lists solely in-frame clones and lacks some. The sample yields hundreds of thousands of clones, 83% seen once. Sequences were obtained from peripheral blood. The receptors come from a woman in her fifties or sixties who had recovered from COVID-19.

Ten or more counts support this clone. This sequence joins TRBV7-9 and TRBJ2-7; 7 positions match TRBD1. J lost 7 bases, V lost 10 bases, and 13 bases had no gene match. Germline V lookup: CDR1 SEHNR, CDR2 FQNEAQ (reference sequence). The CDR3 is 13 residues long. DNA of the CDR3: TGTGCCATCTTCAGGGACAGACCCCTGGAGCAGTACTTC. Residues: CAIFRDRPLEQYF.

The CDR3 coding sequence is TGTGCCAGCAGCTTCAATGGTGCTAGCGGGGGTTGGGGGGAGACCCAGTACTTC. Encoded protein: CASSFNGASGGWGETQYF. This chain links TRBV5-4 with TRBJ2-5, with 10 bases matching TRBD2. V gave up 2 bases and J gave up 5 bases; unmatched junction bases: 15. CDR3 size: 18 residues. Germline values: CDR1 SGHNT, CDR2 YYREEE (reference sequence).

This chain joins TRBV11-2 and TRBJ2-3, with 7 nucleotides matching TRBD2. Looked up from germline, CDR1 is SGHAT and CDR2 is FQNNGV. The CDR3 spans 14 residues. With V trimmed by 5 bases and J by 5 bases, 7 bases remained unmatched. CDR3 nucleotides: TGTGCCAGCAGCAGGGCGGGGGAGCTAGATACGCAGTATTTT. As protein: CASSRAGELDTQYF.

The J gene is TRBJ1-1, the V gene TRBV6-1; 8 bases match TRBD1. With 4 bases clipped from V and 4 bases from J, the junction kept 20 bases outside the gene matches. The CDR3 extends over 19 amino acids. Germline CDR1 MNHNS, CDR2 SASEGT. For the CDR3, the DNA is TGTGCCAGCAGTGGCCAGGACAGGGAATCCGAATTAATAATCACTGAAGCTTTCTTT. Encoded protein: CASSGQDRESELIITEAFF.

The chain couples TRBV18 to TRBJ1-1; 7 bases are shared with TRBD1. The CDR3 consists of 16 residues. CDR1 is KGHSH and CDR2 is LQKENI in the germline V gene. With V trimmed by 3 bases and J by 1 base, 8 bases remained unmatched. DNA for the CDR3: TGTGCCAGCTCACCGTACATGGGACAGACGAACACTGAAGCTTTCTTT. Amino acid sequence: CASSPYMGQTNTEAFF.

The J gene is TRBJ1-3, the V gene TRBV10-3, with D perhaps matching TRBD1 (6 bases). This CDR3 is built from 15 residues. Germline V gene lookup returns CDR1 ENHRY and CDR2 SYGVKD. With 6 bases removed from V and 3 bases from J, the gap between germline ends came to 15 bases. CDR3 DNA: TGTGCCATCAGCCCAGGGGAAGGGATTGGAAACACCATATATTTT. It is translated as CAISPGEGIGNTIYF.

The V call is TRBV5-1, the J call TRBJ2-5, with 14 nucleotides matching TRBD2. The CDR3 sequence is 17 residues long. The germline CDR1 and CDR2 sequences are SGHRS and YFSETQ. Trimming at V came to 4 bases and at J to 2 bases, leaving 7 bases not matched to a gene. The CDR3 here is CASSPGTSGGRQETQYF. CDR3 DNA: TGCGCCAGCAGCCCCGGGACTAGCGGGGGTCGGCAAGAGACCCAGTACTTC.

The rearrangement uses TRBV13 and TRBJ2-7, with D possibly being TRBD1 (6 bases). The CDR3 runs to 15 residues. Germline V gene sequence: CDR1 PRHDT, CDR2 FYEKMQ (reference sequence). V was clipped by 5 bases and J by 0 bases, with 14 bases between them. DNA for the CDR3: TGTGCCAGCAGCCAAGGACAGTATAGCTCCTACGAGCAGTACTTC. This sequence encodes CASSQGQYSSYEQYF.

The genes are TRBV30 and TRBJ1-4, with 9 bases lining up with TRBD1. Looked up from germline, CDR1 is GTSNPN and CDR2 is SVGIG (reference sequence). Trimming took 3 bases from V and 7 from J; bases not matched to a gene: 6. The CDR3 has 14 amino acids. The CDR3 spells CAWRGTGSSEKLFF. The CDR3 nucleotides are TGTGCCTGGAGAGGGACAGGGAGTAGTGAAAAACTGTTTTTT.

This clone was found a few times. CDR3 amino acids: CASSFRVGTEAFF. DNA of the CDR3: TGTGCCAGCAGTTTCCGGGTTGGCACTGAAGCTTTCTTT. This chain connects TRBV12-3 or TRBV12-4 to TRBJ1-1; D ambiguous. The V end was cut by 3 bases, the J end by 4 bases, with 9 bases between. The CDR3 contains 13 residues.

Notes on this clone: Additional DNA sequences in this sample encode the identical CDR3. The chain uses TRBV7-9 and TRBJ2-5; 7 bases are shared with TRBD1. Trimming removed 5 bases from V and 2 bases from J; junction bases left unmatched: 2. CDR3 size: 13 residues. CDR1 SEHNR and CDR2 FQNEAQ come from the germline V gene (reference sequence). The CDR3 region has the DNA TGTGCCAGCAGCCGGGGACAGCAAGAGACCCAGTACTTC. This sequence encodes CASSRGQQETQYF.

The CDR3 protein is CASSLGWERVEQYF. The CDR3 DNA is TGTGCCAGCAGCTTAGGGTGGGAGCGCGTCGAGCAGTACTTC. The rearrangement joins TRBV7-9 to TRBJ2-7, with a tentative D call TRBD2 (5 bases). The germline CDR1 and CDR2 sequences are SEHNR and FQNEAQ (reference sequence). V was pared by 1 base and J by 6 bases, with 13 bases between. This CDR3 has 14 amino acids.

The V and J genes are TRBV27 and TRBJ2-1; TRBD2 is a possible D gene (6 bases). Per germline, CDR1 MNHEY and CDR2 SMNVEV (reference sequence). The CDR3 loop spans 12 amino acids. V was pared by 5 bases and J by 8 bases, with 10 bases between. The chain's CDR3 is CASSTAGYEQFF. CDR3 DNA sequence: TGTGCCAGCAGTACTGCGGGATATGAGCAGTTCTTC.

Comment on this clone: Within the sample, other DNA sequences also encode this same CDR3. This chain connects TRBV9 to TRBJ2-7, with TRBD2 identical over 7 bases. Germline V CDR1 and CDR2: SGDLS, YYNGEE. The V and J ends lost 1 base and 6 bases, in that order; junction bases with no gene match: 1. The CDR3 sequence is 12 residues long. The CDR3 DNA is TGTGCCAGCAGCGTATCGGGAGGCGAGCAGTACTTC. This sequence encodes CASSVSGGEQYF.

CDR3 sequence: CASSPGNGLGTYEQYF. CDR3 nucleotides: TGCGCCAGCAGCCCCGGTAACGGACTAGGGACCTACGAGCAGTACTTC. The rearrangement uses TRBV4-3 and TRBJ2-7; 7 bases match TRBD2. CDR3 length equals 16 residues. The V gene end was trimmed by 4 bases and the J gene end by 2 bases; junction bases not matched to a gene: 11. CDR1 is LGHNA, CDR2 YSLEER, per germline.

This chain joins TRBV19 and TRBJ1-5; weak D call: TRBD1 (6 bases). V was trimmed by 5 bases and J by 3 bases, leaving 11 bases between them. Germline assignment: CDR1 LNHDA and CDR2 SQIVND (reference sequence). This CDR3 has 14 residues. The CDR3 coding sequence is TGTGCCAGTAGTTCCAGACAGGCCAATCAGCCCCAGCATTTT. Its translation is CASSSRQANQPQHF.

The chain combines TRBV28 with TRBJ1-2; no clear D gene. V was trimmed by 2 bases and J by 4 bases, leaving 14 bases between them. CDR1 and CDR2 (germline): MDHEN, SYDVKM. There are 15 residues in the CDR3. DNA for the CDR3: TGTGCCAGCAGTTTAGGAGGCGGTGAACCCTATGGCTACACCTTC. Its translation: CASSLGGGEPYGYTF.

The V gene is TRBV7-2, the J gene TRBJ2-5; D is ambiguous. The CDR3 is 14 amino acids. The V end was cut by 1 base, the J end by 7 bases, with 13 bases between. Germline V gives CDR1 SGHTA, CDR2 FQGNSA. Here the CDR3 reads CASSLGRFVGTQYF. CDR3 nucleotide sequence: TGTGCCAGCAGCTTAGGGCGGTTCGTCGGGACCCAGTACTTC.

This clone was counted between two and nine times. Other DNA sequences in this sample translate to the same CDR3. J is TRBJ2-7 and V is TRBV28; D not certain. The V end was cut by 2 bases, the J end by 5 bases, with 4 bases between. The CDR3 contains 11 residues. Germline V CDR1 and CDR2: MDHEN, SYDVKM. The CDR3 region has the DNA TGTGCCAGCAGTTTAGTCGACGAGCAGTACTTC. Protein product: CASSLVDEQYF. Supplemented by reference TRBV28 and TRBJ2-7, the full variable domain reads DVKVTQSSRYLVKRTGEKVFLECVQDMDHENMFWYRQDPGLGLRLIYFSYDVKMKEKGDIPEGYSVSREKKERFSLILESASTNQTSMYLCASSLVDEQYFGPGTRLTVT.

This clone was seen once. As DNA, the CDR3 is TGTGCCAGCAGCGTACCGGGGACAGGTCGGGAGCAGTTCTTC. Protein product: CASSVPGTGREQFF. The chain has TRBV9 and TRBJ2-1; 8 bases agree with TRBD1. With 1 base clipped from V and 10 bases from J, the junction kept 7 bases outside the gene matches. CDR3 length equals 14 residues. CDR1 SGDLS and CDR2 YYNGEE come from the germline V gene.

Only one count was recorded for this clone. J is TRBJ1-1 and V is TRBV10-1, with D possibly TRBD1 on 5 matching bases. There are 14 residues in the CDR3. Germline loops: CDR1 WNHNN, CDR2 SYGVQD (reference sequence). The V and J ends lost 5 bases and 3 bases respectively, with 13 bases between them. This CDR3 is CASSRIQGDTEAFF. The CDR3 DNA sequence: TGCGCCAGCAGTAGGATCCAAGGGGACACTGAAGCTTTCTTT.

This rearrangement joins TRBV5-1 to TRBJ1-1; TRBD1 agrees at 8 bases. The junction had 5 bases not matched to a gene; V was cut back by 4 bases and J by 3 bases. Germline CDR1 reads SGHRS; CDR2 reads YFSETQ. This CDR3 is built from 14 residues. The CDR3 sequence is CASSAAQGDTEAFF. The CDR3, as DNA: TGCGCCAGCAGCGCCGCACAGGGGGACACTGAAGCTTTCTTT.

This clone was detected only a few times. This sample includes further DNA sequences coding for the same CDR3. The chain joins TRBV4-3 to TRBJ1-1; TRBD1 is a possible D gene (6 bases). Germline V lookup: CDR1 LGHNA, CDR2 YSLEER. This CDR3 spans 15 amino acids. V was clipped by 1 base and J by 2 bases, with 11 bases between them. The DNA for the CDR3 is TGCGCCAGCAGCCAAGCTGACAGGAGAAACACTGAAGCTTTCTTT. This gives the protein CASSQADRRNTEAFF.

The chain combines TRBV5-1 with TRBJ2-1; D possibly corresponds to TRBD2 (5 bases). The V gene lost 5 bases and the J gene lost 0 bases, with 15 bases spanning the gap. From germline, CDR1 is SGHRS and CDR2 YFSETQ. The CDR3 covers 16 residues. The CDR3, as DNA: TGCGCCAGCAGGCCAATTACGGGGAGCTCCTACAATGAGCAGTTCTTC. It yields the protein CASRPITGSSYNEQFF. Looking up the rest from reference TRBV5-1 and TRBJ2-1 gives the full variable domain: KAGVTQTPRYLIKTRGQQVTLSCSPISGHRSVSWYQQTPGQGLQFLFEYFSETQRNKGNFPGRFSGRQFSNSRSEMNVSTLELGDSALYLCASRPITGSSYNEQFFGPGTRLTVL.

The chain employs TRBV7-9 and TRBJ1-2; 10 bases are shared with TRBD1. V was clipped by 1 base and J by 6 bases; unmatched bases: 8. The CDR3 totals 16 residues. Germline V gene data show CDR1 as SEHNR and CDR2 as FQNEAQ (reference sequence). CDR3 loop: CASSLVGTGARDGYTF. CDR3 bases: TGTGCCAGCAGCTTAGTGGGGACAGGGGCGCGGGATGGCTACACCTTC.

This CDR3 is CASSQGRVGGYTF. The CDR3 coding sequence is TGTGCCAGCAGCCAAGGCAGGGTTGGGGGCTACACCTTC. The gene calls are TRBV14 and TRBJ1-2; possibly TRBD1 for D (5 bases). The CDR3 sequence is 13 residues long. Trimming pared 1 base from V and 8 bases from J, leaving 11 bases between. The V gene's germline CDR1 is SGHDN and CDR2 FVKESK.

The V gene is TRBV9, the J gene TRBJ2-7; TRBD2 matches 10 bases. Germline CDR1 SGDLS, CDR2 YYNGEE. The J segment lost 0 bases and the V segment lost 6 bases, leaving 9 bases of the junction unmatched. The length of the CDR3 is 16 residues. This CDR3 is CASMDSGGLLSYEQYF. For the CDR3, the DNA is TGTGCCAGCATGGATAGCGGGGGGTTACTCTCCTACGAGCAGTACTTC.

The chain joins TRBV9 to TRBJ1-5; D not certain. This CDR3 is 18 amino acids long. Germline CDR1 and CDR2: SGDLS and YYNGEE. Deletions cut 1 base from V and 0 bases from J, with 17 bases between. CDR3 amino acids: CASSVSPTSGSSNQPQHF. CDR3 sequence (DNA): TGTGCCAGCAGCGTATCTCCCACCTCGGGGAGTAGCAATCAGCCCCAGCATTTT.

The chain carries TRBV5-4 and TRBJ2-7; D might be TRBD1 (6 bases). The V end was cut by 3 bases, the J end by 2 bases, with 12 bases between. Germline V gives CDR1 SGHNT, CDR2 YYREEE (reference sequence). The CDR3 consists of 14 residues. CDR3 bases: TGTGCCAGCAGCTCCCAACAGGGAGCCTACGAGCAGTACTTC. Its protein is CASSSQQGAYEQYF.